This TCR beta chain stems from a study of shared clonotypes between healthy human individuals. Looking at the study overall: Three plates were used per donor for CD4 naive, three for CD4 memory, two for CD8 naive and one for CD8 memory. General study points: Large sequencing depth failed to make sorted-subset sequencing complete, rarefaction showed.

About this clone: Its antigen is not known.

Generated by immunoSEQ multiplex PCR, the TCRdb table keeps only in-frame clones and is missing some. This table has some 2,400,000 clones, roughly 95% appearing once. The sequence came from a man aged 18 to 30 in good health. Input material: naive CD4+ T cells sorted from blood. This sample's subset: CD45RA+ positively selected.

The CDR3, as DNA: TGTGCCAGCCTCCAAGCCGCCGGCACAGATACGCAGTATTTT. Its translation: CASLQAAGTDTQYF. This sequence joins TRBV2 and TRBJ2-3, with D unclear. The CDR3 loop spans 14 amino acids. Germline CDR1 is SNHLY and CDR2 is FYNNEI. Trimming took off 8 bases at V and 1 base at J, with 13 bases between the two ends.